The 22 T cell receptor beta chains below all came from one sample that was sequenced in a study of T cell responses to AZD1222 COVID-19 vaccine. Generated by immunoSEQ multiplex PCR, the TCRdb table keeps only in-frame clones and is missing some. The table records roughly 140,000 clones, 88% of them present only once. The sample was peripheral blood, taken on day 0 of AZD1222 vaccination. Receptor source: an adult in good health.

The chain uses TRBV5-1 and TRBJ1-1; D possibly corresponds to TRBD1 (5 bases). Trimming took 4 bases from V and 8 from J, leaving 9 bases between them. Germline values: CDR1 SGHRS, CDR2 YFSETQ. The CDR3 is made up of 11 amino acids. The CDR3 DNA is TGCGCCAGCAGCGGGGCCGGGGAAGCTTTCTTT. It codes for CASSGAGEAFF.

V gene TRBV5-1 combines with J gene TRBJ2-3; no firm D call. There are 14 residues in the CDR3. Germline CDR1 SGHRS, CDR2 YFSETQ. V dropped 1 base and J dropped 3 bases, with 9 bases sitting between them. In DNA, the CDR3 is TGCGCCAGCAGCTTGCGAGACCCGACAGATACGCAGTATTTT. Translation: CASSLRDPTDTQYF.

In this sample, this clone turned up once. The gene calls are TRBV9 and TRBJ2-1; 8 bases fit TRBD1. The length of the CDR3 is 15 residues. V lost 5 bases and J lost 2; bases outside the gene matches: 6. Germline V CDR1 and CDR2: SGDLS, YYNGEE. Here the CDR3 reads CASSGQGTPYNEQFF. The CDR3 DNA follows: TGTGCCAGCAGTGGACAGGGAACACCCTACAATGAGCAGTTCTTC.

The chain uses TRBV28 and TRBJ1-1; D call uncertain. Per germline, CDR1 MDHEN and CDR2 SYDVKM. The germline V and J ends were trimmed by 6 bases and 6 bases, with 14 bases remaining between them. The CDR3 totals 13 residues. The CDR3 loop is CASRDGRYSEAFF. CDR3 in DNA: TGTGCCAGCAGGGACGGGAGGTACTCTGAAGCTTTCTTT.

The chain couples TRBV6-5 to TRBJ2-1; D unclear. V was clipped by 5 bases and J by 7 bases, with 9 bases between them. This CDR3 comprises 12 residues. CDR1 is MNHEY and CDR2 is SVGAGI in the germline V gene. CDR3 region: CASSHSINEQFF. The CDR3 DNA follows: TGTGCCAGCAGTCATAGTATAAATGAGCAGTTCTTC.

DNA of the CDR3: TGTGCCACCAGTCCCCCCGGGACATCTAACTTCAATCAGCCCCAGCATTTT. This translates into CATSPPGTSNFNQPQHF. The chain is built from TRBV15 and TRBJ1-5, with a weak D call TRBD1 (6 bases). Trimming took off 6 bases at V and 3 bases at J, with 21 bases between the two ends. This CDR3 has 17 amino acids. CDR1 is LNHNV and CDR2 is YYDKDF in the germline V gene (reference sequence).

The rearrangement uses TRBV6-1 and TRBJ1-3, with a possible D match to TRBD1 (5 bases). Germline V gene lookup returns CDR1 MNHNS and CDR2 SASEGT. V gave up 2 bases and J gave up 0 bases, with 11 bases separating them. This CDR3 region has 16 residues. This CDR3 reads CASSETGQGSGNTIYF. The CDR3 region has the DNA TGTGCCAGCAGTGAAACGGGGCAGGGCTCTGGAAACACCATATATTTT.

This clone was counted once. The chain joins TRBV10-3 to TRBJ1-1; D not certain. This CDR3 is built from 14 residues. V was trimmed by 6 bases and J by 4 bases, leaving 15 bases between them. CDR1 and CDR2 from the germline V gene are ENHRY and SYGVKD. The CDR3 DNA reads TGTGCCATCAGCTCTTTAGGTGGTTCCACTGAAGCTTTCTTT. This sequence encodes CAISSLGGSTEAFF.

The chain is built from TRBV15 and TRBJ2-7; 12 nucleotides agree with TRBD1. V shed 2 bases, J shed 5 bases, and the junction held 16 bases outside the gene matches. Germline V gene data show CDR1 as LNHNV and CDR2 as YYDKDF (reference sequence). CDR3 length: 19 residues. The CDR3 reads CATSRRPGQGASGVNEQYF. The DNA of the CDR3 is TGTGCCACCAGCAGAAGACCGGGACAGGGGGCGTCGGGAGTCAACGAGCAGTACTTC.

This CDR3 reads CATPGQGKSGELFF. The CDR3 DNA follows: TGTGCCACCCCGGGACAGGGGAAGTCCGGGGAGCTGTTTTTT. The chain couples TRBV28 to TRBJ2-2, with 10 bases that match TRBD1. This CDR3 has 14 residues. Germline CDR1 is MDHEN and CDR2 is SYDVKM. After removal of 10 bases from V and 6 bases from J, the junction contained 8 bases not matched to a gene.

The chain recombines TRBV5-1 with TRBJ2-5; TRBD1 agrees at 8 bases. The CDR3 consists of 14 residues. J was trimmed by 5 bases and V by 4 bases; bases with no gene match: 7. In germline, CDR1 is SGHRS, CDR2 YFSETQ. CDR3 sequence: CASSPWTGSETQYF. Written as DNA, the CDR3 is TGCGCCAGCAGCCCCTGGACAGGGAGTGAGACCCAGTACTTC.

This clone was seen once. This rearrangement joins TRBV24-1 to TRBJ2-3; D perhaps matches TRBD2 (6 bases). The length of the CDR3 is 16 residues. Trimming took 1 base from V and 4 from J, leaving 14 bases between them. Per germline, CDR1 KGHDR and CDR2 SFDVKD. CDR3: CATSDFPTRSSDTQYF. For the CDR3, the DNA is TGTGCCACCAGTGATTTTCCGACTAGATCATCAGATACGCAGTATTTT.

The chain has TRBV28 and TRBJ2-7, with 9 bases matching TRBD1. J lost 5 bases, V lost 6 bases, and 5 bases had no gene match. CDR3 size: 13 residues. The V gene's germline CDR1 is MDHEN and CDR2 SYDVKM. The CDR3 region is CASRGTGTNEQYF. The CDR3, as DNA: TGTGCCAGCAGGGGGACAGGGACGAACGAGCAGTACTTC.

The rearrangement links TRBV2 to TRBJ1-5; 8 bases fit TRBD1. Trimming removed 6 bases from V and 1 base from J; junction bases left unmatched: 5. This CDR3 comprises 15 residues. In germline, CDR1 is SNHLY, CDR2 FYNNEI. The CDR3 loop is CASRYDRGSNQPQHF. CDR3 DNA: TGTGCCAGCAGATACGACAGGGGAAGCAATCAGCCCCAGCATTTT.

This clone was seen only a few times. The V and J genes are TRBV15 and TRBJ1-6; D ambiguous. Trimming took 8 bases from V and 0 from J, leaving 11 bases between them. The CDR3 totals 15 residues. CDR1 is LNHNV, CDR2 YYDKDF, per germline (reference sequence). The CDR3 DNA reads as TGTGCCACCGCGGCAGGACGCTCCTATAATTCACCCCTCCACTTT. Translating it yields CATAAGRSYNSPLHF.

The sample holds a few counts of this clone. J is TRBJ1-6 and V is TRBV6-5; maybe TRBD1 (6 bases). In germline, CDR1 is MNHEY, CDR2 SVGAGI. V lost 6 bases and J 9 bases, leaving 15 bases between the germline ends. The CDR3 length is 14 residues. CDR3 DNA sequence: TGTGCCAGCAGGGACCAGGGGCTAACTTCACCCCTCCACTTT. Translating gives CASRDQGLTSPLHF.

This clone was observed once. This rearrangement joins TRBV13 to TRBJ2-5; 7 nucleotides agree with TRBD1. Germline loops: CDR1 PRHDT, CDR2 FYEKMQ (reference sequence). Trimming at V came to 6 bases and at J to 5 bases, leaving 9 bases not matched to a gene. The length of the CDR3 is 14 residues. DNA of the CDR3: TGTGCCAGCAGGTCCGACAGGGTCGGGGAGACCCAGTACTTC. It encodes CASRSDRVGETQYF.

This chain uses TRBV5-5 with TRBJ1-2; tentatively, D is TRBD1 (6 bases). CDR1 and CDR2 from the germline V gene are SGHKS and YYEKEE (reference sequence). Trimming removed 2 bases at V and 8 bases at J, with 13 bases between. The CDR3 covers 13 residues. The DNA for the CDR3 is TGTGCCAGCAGCTTCGAGGGCAGGGGAGGCTACACCTTC. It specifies CASSFEGRGGYTF.

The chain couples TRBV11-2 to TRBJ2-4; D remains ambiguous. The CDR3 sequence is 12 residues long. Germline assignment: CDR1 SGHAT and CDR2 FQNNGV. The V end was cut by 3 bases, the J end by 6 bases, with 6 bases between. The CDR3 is CASSFVSNIQYF. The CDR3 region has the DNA TGTGCCAGCAGCTTTGTTTCAAACATTCAGTACTTC.

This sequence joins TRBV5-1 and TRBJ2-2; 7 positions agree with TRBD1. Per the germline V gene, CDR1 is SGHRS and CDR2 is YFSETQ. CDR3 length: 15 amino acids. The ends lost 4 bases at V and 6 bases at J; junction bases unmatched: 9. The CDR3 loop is CASSANRGRAGELFF. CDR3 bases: TGCGCCAGCAGCGCCAACAGGGGTCGGGCCGGGGAGCTGTTTTTT.

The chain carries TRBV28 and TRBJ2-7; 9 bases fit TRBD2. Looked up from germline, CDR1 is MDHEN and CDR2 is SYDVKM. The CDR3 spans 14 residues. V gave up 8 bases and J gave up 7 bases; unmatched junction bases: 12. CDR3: CASGLTGLAGEQYF. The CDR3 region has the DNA TGTGCCAGCGGACTAACGGGACTAGCTGGAGAGCAGTACTTC.

This CDR3 reads CASSEATPYTDTQYF. The CDR3 DNA follows: TGTGCCAGCAGTGAAGCCACCCCCTACACAGATACGCAGTATTTT. The gene calls are TRBV25-1 and TRBJ2-3; D is ambiguous. V shed 2 bases and J shed 2 bases, with 11 bases lying between them. This CDR3 contains 15 residues. Germline V lookup: CDR1 MGHDK, CDR2 SYGVNS.